What follows is one T cell receptor (beta chain) and its context. In the authors' methods: By means of reference gene primer amplification, nucleated cell counts were estimated. Some clones are missing from TCRdb's copy, which holds only in-frame ones; the method was immunoSEQ multiplex PCR. That table is the source of V, J and clone size, and D and trimming were worked out from the DNA. The data show roughly 250,000 clones, around 86% seen once. The germline gives CDR1 SGHVS, CDR2 FNYEAQ. This CDR3 contains 13 residues. With 6 bases removed from V and 2 bases from J, the gap between germline ends came to 10 bases. This sample was taken from a study of blood T cell repertoires in COVID-19. Study details: Samples of COVID-19 (acute and convalescent) were obtained from the United States, Italy and Spain. PBMCs, B-cell-depleted T cells, or T cells provided the cDNA or gDNA that made up the material.

The source of this sequence is a woman in her fifties or sixties with active or convalescent COVID-19. V usage is TRBV7-6 and J usage is TRBJ1-1; TRBD1 is a possible D gene (5 bases). Material for sequencing was peripheral blood. The CDR3 nucleotides are TGTGCCAGCAGTTATAGGACAAACACTGAAGCTTTCTTT. It translates to CASSYRTNTEAFF.